Reported below is one T cell receptor (beta chain). Its cognate antigen is unknown. These data come from a study of T-cell memory formation after mild COVID-19. Each CDR3 protein gets one entry after TCRdb re-called the 5' RACE reads with MiXCR. Among 150,000 to 200,000 distinct CDR3 sequences listed, around a third were seen once. Germline values: CDR1 SNHLY, CDR2 FYNNEI. The CDR3 sequence is 12 residues long. Trimming took off 4 bases at V and 3 bases at J, with 7 bases between the two ends. Findings of the study overall: Pre-infection memory carried some responding clones, suggesting that cross-reactive memory joined.

The chain carries TRBV2 and TRBJ2-7; unclear D gene. Sequences were obtained from PBMCs or a T cell subset sorted from them (not recorded which). This receptor was identified in an adult woman who had mild COVID-19 (a few samples of this study predate the infection). Cell type and time point are not known. The CDR3 nucleotides read TGTGCCAGCAGTGGGCCGGGCTACGAGCAGTACTTC. This sequence encodes CASSGPGYEQYF.